This T cell receptor beta chain derives from a study of CD8+ T cells in alopecia areata. Study-level background: Treated patients were given 5 to 10 mg oral tofacitinib twice daily.

Details on this clone: The antigen is unknown.

Between the trimmed V and J ends, which lost 6 bases and 10 bases, there was a span of 15 bases. CDR1 MGHDK and CDR2 SYGVNS come from the germline V gene. The CDR3 runs 12 residues. The treatment was: oral pan-JAK inhibitor, 5-10 mg twice daily. Study-level findings and limits: Besides other cells, scalp samples also yield sequences of resident alphabeta T cells from normal skin.

RNA was isolated and reverse transcribed to cDNA, the sequencing template. Sequencing used immunoSEQ multiplex PCR; TCRdb keeps in-frame clones, though not all of them. This sample has 200,000 to 250,000 clones, with about 40% found just once. The sequence derives from a human donor with alopecia areata. The sample here was CD4+ T cells sorted from blood, taken at approximately week 36, from a patient treated with tofacitinib. The chain joins TRBV25-1 to TRBJ1-2, with D unclear. DNA for the CDR3: TGTGCCAGCAGAGACGACCGACAAGTCTACACCTTC. Amino acid sequence: CASRDDRQVYTF.